The rows below give T cell receptor beta chains drawn from one sample of a study of regulatory T cells in long-lasting Graves disease. MiXCR, run by TCRdb on the multiplex PCR reads, gives a single entry per CDR3 protein. The data contain a few hundred thousand distinct CDR3 sequences, roughly a quarter of them singletons. The sequencing here drew on peripheral blood mononuclear cells (PBMCs), taken when the disease was refractory, from a patient treated with antithyroid drugs. Receptors originate from a female donor with Graves disease. The CDR3 runs from the conserved cysteine through the conserved F or W. Each record gives: J gene, V gene, CDR3 length, D gene, clone size, CDR3 protein, CDR3 DNA. The D gene is left open where the match is weak. A row's size may be missing; if present it is once, few, many or a size class.

J: TRBJ2-7; V: TRBV20-1; length: 13; D: TRBD2; size: .; CDR3: CSAHLREPYEQYF; DNA: TGCAGTGCTCATTTGCGGGAGCCCTACGAGCAGTACTTC
J: TRBJ1-3; V: TRBV5-1; length: 15; D: .; size: few; CDR3: CASSFTANSGNTIYF; DNA: TGCGCCAGCAGCTTCACCGCCAACTCTGGAAACACCATATATTTT
J: TRBJ1-3; V: TRBV9; length: 16; D: .; size: .; CDR3: CASSVGAASSGNTIYF; DNA: TGTGCCAGCAGCGTAGGGGCAGCCAGCTCTGGAAACACCATATATTTT
J: TRBJ1-5; V: TRBV6-2/TRBV6-3; length: 14; D: .; size: few; CDR3: CASSYLTSSVTQHF; DNA: TGTGCCAGCAGTTACTTAACTTCTTCCGTGACCCAGCATTTT
J: TRBJ1-2; V: TRBV7-9; length: 17; D: .; size: .; CDR3: CASSLADLWPRSYGYTF; DNA: TGTGCCAGCAGCTTAGCGGACTTGTGGCCCCGGAGTTATGGCTACACCTTC
J: TRBJ1-5; V: TRBV6-1; length: 15; D: .; size: .; CDR3: CASLKGGVSNQPQHF; DNA: TGTGCCAGCTTGAAGGGAGGAGTGAGCAATCAGCCCCAGCATTTT
J: TRBJ2-7; V: TRBV30; length: 16; D: TRBD1; size: .; CDR3: CAWNNYLGQGSGEQYF; DNA: TGTGCCTGGAATAATTACCTAGGACAGGGATCGGGTGAGCAGTACTTC
J: TRBJ1-5; V: TRBV7-2; length: 13; D: .; size: .; CDR3: CASSLNSGQPQHF; DNA: TGTGCCAGCAGCTTAAATTCGGGTCAGCCCCAGCATTTT
J: TRBJ2-5; V: TRBV27; length: 15; D: TRBD1; size: few; CDR3: CASRPGTGGWETQYF; DNA: TGTGCCAGCAGGCCTGGGACAGGGGGTTGGGAGACCCAGTACTTC
J: TRBJ1-1; V: TRBV6-1; length: 13; D: .; size: many; CDR3: CASINGGNTEAFF; DNA: TGTGCCAGCATTAATGGGGGGAACACTGAAGCTTTCTTT
J: TRBJ1-1; V: TRBV19; length: 17; D: TRBD1; size: many; CDR3: CAIPPVGTGILNTEAFF; DNA: TGTGCCATCCCCCCGGTTGGGACAGGGATCTTGAACACTGAAGCTTTCTTT
J: TRBJ1-5; V: TRBV19; length: 13; D: .; size: few; CDR3: CASDSPPPTEQHF; DNA: TGTGCCAGTGATAGCCCTCCTCCGACAGAACAGCATTTT
J: TRBJ2-2; V: TRBV7-6; length: 17; D: TRBD2; size: many; CDR3: CASSLAGTSGRTGELFF; DNA: TGTGCCAGCAGCTTAGCAGGGACTAGCGGGAGGACCGGGGAGCTGTTTTTT
J: TRBJ1-6; V: TRBV6-1; length: 14; D: .; size: many; CDR3: CASSEGGGNSPLHF; DNA: TGTGCCAGCAGTGAAGGAGGGGGTAATTCACCCCTCCACTTT
J: TRBJ2-5; V: TRBV20-1; length: 13; D: TRBD2; size: many; CDR3: CSASLAGGETQYF; DNA: TGCAGTGCTAGCCTAGCGGGAGGGGAGACCCAGTACTTC
J: TRBJ2-3; V: TRBV2; length: 12; D: .; size: .; CDR3: CASGVAADTQYF; DNA: TGTGCCAGCGGGGTAGCGGCAGATACGCAGTATTTT
J: TRBJ1-5; V: TRBV12-3/TRBV12-4; length: 14; D: .; size: many; CDR3: CASRRRGVNQPQHF; DNA: TGTGCCAGCAGACGTCGGGGTGTCAATCAGCCCCAGCATTTT
J: TRBJ2-2; V: TRBV7-9; length: 15; D: TRBD1; size: .; CDR3: CASSRGGLGTGELFF; DNA: TGTGCCAGCAGTAGAGGGGGCCTGGGCACCGGGGAGCTGTTTTTT
J: TRBJ1-6; V: TRBV7-9; length: 15; D: .; size: .; CDR3: CASSDGVGRNSPLHF; DNA: TGTGCCAGCAGCGACGGGGTCGGGAGGAATTCACCCCTCCACTTT
J: TRBJ1-1; V: TRBV27; length: 14; D: .; size: many; CDR3: CASSQTALNTEAFF; DNA: TGTGCCAGCAGTCAGACAGCCCTGAACACTGAAGCTTTCTTT
J: TRBJ2-1; V: TRBV29-1; length: 13; D: .; size: .; CDR3: CSVRAPPYNEQFF; DNA: TGCAGCGTAAGGGCCCCCCCCTACAATGAGCAGTTCTTC
J: TRBJ2-7; V: TRBV7-2; length: 17; D: .; size: many; CDR3: CASSPKPVGSASYEQYF; DNA: TGTGCCAGCAGCCCTAAGCCCGTTGGGTCAGCCTCCTACGAGCAGTACTTC
J: TRBJ1-1; V: TRBV28; length: 14; D: .; size: .; CDR3: CASSLYGGVFGAFF; DNA: TGTGCCAGCAGTTTATACGGGGGCGTCTTTGGAGCTTTCTTT
J: TRBJ2-1; V: TRBV4-2; length: 18; D: TRBD2; size: .; CDR3: CASSQGIGGRGSYNEQFF; DNA: TGTGCCAGCAGCCAAGGCATCGGCGGGAGAGGGTCCTACAATGAGCAGTTCTTC
J: TRBJ2-7; V: TRBV20-1; length: 16; D: TRBD2; size: few; CDR3: CSAIKFGREGVYEQYF; DNA: TGCAGTGCTATAAAATTCGGCCGGGAGGGAGTCTACGAGCAGTACTTC
J: TRBJ2-7; V: TRBV11-2; length: 14; D: .; size: many; CDR3: CASSLAVSGSEQYF; DNA: TGTGCCAGCAGCTTAGCAGTCAGCGGAAGCGAGCAGTACTTC
J: TRBJ2-7; V: TRBV7-2; length: 16; D: TRBD2; size: few; CDR3: CASSLLSRSGSYEQYF; DNA: TGTGCCAGCAGCCTTTTATCTCGTAGCGGGTCCTACGAGCAGTACTTC
J: TRBJ2-7; V: TRBV4-1; length: 16; D: .; size: .; CDR3: CASSQDPAGLSYEQYF; DNA: TGCGCCAGCAGCCAAGATCCGGCGGGTTTATCCTACGAGCAGTACTTC
J: TRBJ1-1; V: TRBV12-3/TRBV12-4; length: 13; D: .; size: many; CDR3: CASRDSLNTEAFF; DNA: TGTGCCAGCAGGGACAGTCTGAACACTGAAGCTTTCTTT
J: TRBJ2-7; V: TRBV6-5; length: 13; D: .; size: many; CDR3: CASSYSWGYEQYF; DNA: TGTGCCAGCAGTTACTCTTGGGGCTACGAGCAGTACTTC
J: TRBJ2-5; V: TRBV2; length: 15; D: TRBD1; size: many; CDR3: CASSPGTGGRKTQYF; DNA: TGTGCCAGCAGTCCCGGGACAGGGGGTAGGAAGACCCAGTACTTC
J: TRBJ2-7; V: TRBV5-1; length: 12; D: .; size: few; CDR3: CASSPPGLEQYF; DNA: TGCGCCAGCAGCCCCCCCGGCCTCGAGCAGTACTTC
J: TRBJ1-4; V: TRBV18; length: 15; D: .; size: few; CDR3: CASSPVPRNPEKLFF; DNA: TGTGCCAGCTCACCGGTTCCGAGGAACCCAGAAAAACTGTTTTTT
J: TRBJ2-7; V: TRBV5-1; length: 15; D: .; size: few; CDR3: CASSLAWGSTYEQYF; DNA: TGCGCCAGCAGCTTGGCCTGGGGTTCGACCTACGAGCAGTACTTC
J: TRBJ1-1; V: TRBV2; length: 14; D: TRBD1; size: many; CDR3: CASRQTGDNTEAFF; DNA: TGTGCCAGCAGACAGACAGGGGACAACACTGAAGCTTTCTTT
J: TRBJ1-4; V: TRBV15; length: 14; D: .; size: .; CDR3: CATSRDNANEKLFF; DNA: TGTGCCACCAGCAGAGATAATGCTAATGAAAAACTGTTTTTT
J: TRBJ1-1; V: TRBV30; length: 14; D: .; size: few; CDR3: CAWSLSMGNTEAFF; DNA: TGTGCCTGGAGTCTTAGTATGGGAAACACTGAAGCTTTCTTT
J: TRBJ2-7; V: TRBV7-2; length: 13; D: .; size: many; CDR3: CASSLGGTYEQYF; DNA: TGTGCCAGCAGTCTGGGCGGAACCTACGAGCAGTACTTC
J: TRBJ2-1; V: TRBV29-1; length: 14; D: .; size: .; CDR3: CSVEPKGWDYEQFF; DNA: TGCAGCGTTGAACCTAAGGGGTGGGACTATGAGCAGTTCTTC
J: TRBJ2-5; V: TRBV6-9; length: 15; D: .; size: many; CDR3: CASSYLLTLQETQYF; DNA: TGTGCCAGCAGTTACTTATTGACGCTACAAGAGACCCAGTACTTC
J: TRBJ1-1; V: TRBV2; length: 15; D: .; size: many; CDR3: CASSESGAEVTEAFF; DNA: TGTGCCAGCAGTGAATCAGGTGCCGAGGTTACTGAAGCTTTCTTT
J: TRBJ1-3; V: TRBV7-2; length: 14; D: .; size: .; CDR3: CASSSRIGGNTIYF; DNA: TGTGCCAGCAGCTCCCGCATCGGTGGAAACACCATATATTTT
J: TRBJ2-2; V: TRBV7-2; length: 13; D: TRBD2; size: .; CDR3: CASSQAGDGELFF; DNA: TGTGCCAGCAGCCAAGCGGGAGACGGGGAGCTGTTTTTT
J: TRBJ2-7; V: TRBV11-3; length: 13; D: .; size: many; CDR3: CASSLWRNYEQYF; DNA: TGTGCCAGCAGCTTATGGAGAAACTACGAGCAGTACTTC